These 26 T cell receptor beta chains were all obtained from the same sample, sequenced in a study of cytomegalovirus exposure and HLA in healthy donors. 60 Vbeta and 13 Jbeta primers were used in PCR. Only in-frame clones appear in the TCRdb table, and some are missing; sequencing was by immunoSEQ multiplex PCR. The table has about 190,000 clones, approximately 80% seen once. Material for sequencing was PBMCs. Source of these receptors: a woman aged 25 to 39 in good health and CMV-seropositive.

V gene TRBV7-2 combines with J gene TRBJ2-5, with 8 positions matching TRBD1. The CDR3 loop spans 15 amino acids. Trimming took 3 bases from V and 5 from J; bases not matched to a gene: 8. Germline lookup yields CDR1 SGHTA and CDR2 FQGNSA. The CDR3 spells CASSLGQGAGETQYF. The DNA for the CDR3 is TGTGCCAGCAGCTTGGGCCAGGGGGCAGGGGAGACCCAGTACTTC.

The genes are TRBV20-1 and TRBJ2-7; perhaps TRBD2 as D (6 bases). The V end lost 5 bases, the J end lost 9 bases, and 14 bases lay between the germline ends. The germline V gene encodes CDR1 DFQATT and CDR2 SNEGSKA (reference sequence). The CDR3 is 11 residues long. The CDR3 reads CSAQTSRGQYF. The CDR3 DNA reads as TGCAGTGCTCAGACTAGTCGCGGGCAGTACTTC.

V gene TRBV6-1 combines with J gene TRBJ1-2; unclear D gene. Trimming took off 10 bases at V and 2 bases at J, with 8 bases between the two ends. Germline V lookup: CDR1 MNHNS, CDR2 SASEGT. The CDR3 runs to 11 residues. Written as DNA, the CDR3 is TGTGCCATCCCGGAGAACTATGGCTACACCTTC. Amino acid sequence: CAIPENYGYTF.

The rearrangement uses TRBV19 and TRBJ2-7; 9 bases are shared with TRBD2. Germline V gene lookup returns CDR1 LNHDA and CDR2 SQIVND (reference sequence). CDR3 size: 14 residues. V lost 3 bases to trimming and J lost 4 bases; unmatched junction nucleotides: 4. The CDR3 loop reads CASSIAGGRYEQYF. CDR3 in DNA: TGTGCCAGTAGTATCGCGGGAGGGCGATACGAGCAGTACTTC.

The rearrangement joins TRBV11-2 to TRBJ1-3; a weak D match, TRBD1 (6 bases). The CDR3 consists of 16 residues. Trimming took off 3 bases at V and 0 bases at J, with 12 bases between the two ends. Germline CDR1 is SGHAT and CDR2 is FQNNGV. CDR3 bases: TGTGCCAGCAGCTTCTCGACAGGACACTCTGGAAACACCATATATTTT. Translated: CASSFSTGHSGNTIYF.

V gene TRBV21-1 combines with J gene TRBJ1-4; TRBD1 is the table's D call, not checked against the DNA. TRBV21-1 is annotated as a pseudogene. This CDR3 is 15 amino acids long. CDR3 DNA sequence: TGTGCCAGCAGCAGACAGGGATCAACTAATGAAAAACTGTTTTTT. It specifies CASSRQGSTNEKLFF.

CDR3 residues: CASSIPGTGYNEQFF. The CDR3 DNA is TGTGCCAGTAGTATACCCGGGACAGGTTACAATGAGCAGTTCTTC. The chain is built from TRBV19 and TRBJ2-1, with 8 bases lining up with TRBD1. This CDR3 has 15 amino acids. Germline CDR1 LNHDA, CDR2 SQIVND (reference sequence). J was trimmed by 4 bases and V by 2 bases; bases with no gene match: 4.

V gene TRBV10-3 combines with J gene TRBJ1-6; 9 bases align to TRBD1. In germline, CDR1 is ENHRY, CDR2 SYGVKD. With V trimmed by 3 bases and J by 5 bases, 14 bases remained unmatched. CDR3 length equals 19 residues. CDR3: CAISEEGQGGYGNNSPLHF. CDR3 DNA: TGTGCCATCAGTGAAGAGGGACAGGGAGGTTATGGGAATAATTCACCCCTCCACTTT.

A few counts support this clone. V is TRBV18 and J is TRBJ1-6; maybe TRBD1 (6 bases). V was cut by 2 bases and J by 7 bases, with 12 bases left in between. Germline V gives CDR1 KGHSH, CDR2 LQKENI. CDR3 length equals 15 residues. In DNA form, the CDR3 reads TGTGCCAGCTCACCAATAGGACAGCTAAATTCACCCCTCCACTTT. This sequence encodes CASSPIGQLNSPLHF.

The chain uses TRBV7-3 and TRBJ2-1; 8 positions match TRBD1. The CDR3 runs to 13 residues. The V and J ends lost 1 base and 10 bases, in that order; junction bases with no gene match: 3. The germline CDR1 and CDR2 sequences are SGHTA and FQGTGA. The CDR3 is CASSLNRGFEQFF. The CDR3 DNA reads as TGTGCCAGCAGCTTAAACAGGGGGTTCGAGCAGTTCTTC.

The V call is TRBV19, the J call TRBJ2-7, with TRBD2 matching 15 bases. CDR1 is LNHDA, CDR2 SQIVND, per germline (reference sequence). CDR3 length: 19 residues. Germline trimming cut 5 bases from V and 1 base from J; bases unmatched to any gene: 12. In nucleotides, the CDR3 is TGTGCCAGTAGTCCTCATCCGGGACTAGCGGGAGGCGAATCCTACGAGCAGTACTTC. As protein: CASSPHPGLAGGESYEQYF.

The chain combines TRBV6-4 with TRBJ2-2, with D possibly being TRBD2 (5 bases). The CDR3 has 14 residues. Per the germline V gene, CDR1 is MRHNA and CDR2 is SNTAGT. V gave up 0 bases and J gave up 7 bases, with 9 bases separating them. The CDR3 reads CASSDSSDYGELFF. The CDR3 DNA sequence: TGTGCCAGCAGTGACTCTAGCGACTACGGGGAGCTGTTTTTT.

The chain employs TRBV4-3 and TRBJ2-3, with TRBD2 identical over 8 bases. CDR3 length: 15 amino acids. From germline, CDR1 is LGHNA and CDR2 YSLEER. The V gene end was trimmed by 0 bases and the J gene end by 2 bases; junction bases not matched to a gene: 1. Here the CDR3 DNA reads TGCGCCAGCAGCCAAGAGCGGGGGGTCACAGATACGCAGTATTTT. It specifies CASSQERGVTDTQYF.

A remark on this clone: Germline and junction disagree at one end, which may indicate a read error. The chain has TRBV5-6 and TRBJ1-3; 8 bases match TRBD1. CDR1 and CDR2 from the germline V gene are SGHDT and YYEEEE. The CDR3 sequence is 12 residues long. CDR3 DNA sequence: TGTGCCAGCAGCTTAGGCGCCCGGACAGGGCTTTTT. This translates into CASSLGARTGLF.

The chain combines TRBV4-2 with TRBJ2-7; D possibly corresponds to TRBD2 (6 bases). Germline CDR1 LGHNA, CDR2 YNFKEQ. V was pared by 4 bases and J by 0 bases, with 7 bases between. CDR3 length equals 13 residues. CDR3 DNA sequence: TGTGCCAGCAGCCCGGACTACTCCTACGAGCAGTACTTC. This translates into CASSPDYSYEQYF.

The chain is built from TRBV19 and TRBJ1-5; D remains unclear. V was pared by 5 bases and J by 7 bases, with 12 bases between. The germline CDR1 and CDR2 sequences are LNHDA and SQIVND (reference sequence). The CDR3 length is 13 residues. The CDR3 DNA follows: TGTGCCAGTAGTGAGGGTTTTGGGCAGCCCCAGCATTTT. Its translation is CASSEGFGQPQHF.

The chain uses TRBV27 and TRBJ2-1; TRBD2 aligns across 8 bases. The CDR3 has 17 residues. The V and J ends lost 0 bases and 0 bases, in that order; junction bases with no gene match: 4. The germline CDR1 and CDR2 sequences are MNHEY and SMNVEV (reference sequence). The CDR3 loop is CASSLSSGGSSYNEQFF. The CDR3 DNA sequence: TGTGCCAGCAGTTTATCGAGCGGGGGTAGCTCCTACAATGAGCAGTTCTTC.

This clone was detected a few times. The chain joins TRBV19 to TRBJ2-4, with D perhaps matching TRBD1 (6 bases). Trimming removed 8 bases at V and 2 bases at J, with 13 bases between. The germline CDR1 and CDR2 sequences are LNHDA and SQIVND (reference sequence). CDR3 length: 14 residues. The CDR3 spells CASSQGTTKNIQYF. DNA for the CDR3: TGTGCCAGTTCACAGGGAACGACCAAAAACATTCAGTACTTC.

The chain is built from TRBV7-6 and TRBJ2-5; TRBD1 might be the D (7 bases). This CDR3 has 13 amino acids. V lost 4 bases to trimming and J lost 7 bases, with 13 bases between them. Germline CDR1 reads SGHVS; CDR2 reads FNYEAQ. Here the CDR3 reads CASSSGQEGTQYF. As DNA, the CDR3 is TGTGCCAGCAGCTCCGGACAGGAGGGGACCCAGTACTTC.

J is TRBJ1-5 and V is TRBV30; possibly TRBD1 for D (5 bases). Germline CDR1 GTSNPN, CDR2 SVGIG (reference sequence). The CDR3 is made up of 12 amino acids. Trimming stripped 5 bases from V and 4 bases from J, with 9 bases between. The CDR3 spells CAWSGNNQPQHF. The CDR3 DNA reads as TGTGCCTGGTCAGGGAATAATCAGCCCCAGCATTTT.

The chain links TRBV9 to TRBJ2-7; a weak D match, TRBD2 (5 bases). This CDR3 is built from 15 residues. Per germline, CDR1 SGDLS and CDR2 YYNGEE. Trimming took 0 bases from V and 0 from J, leaving 10 bases between them. The CDR3 DNA follows: TGTGCCAGCAGCGTAGCTATTGGGAGCTCCTACGAGCAGTACTTC. As protein: CASSVAIGSSYEQYF.

V is TRBV30 and J is TRBJ1-1; the match to TRBD1 covers 8 bases. This CDR3 region has 14 residues. The germline CDR1 and CDR2 sequences are GTSNPN and SVGIG (reference sequence). Trimming at V came to 4 bases and at J to 5 bases, leaving 9 bases not matched to a gene. This CDR3 reads CAWNPGQGRTEAFF. CDR3 coding DNA: TGTGCCTGGAACCCCGGACAGGGTAGGACTGAAGCTTTCTTT. The full variable domain, completed using reference TRBV30 and TRBJ1-1, is SQTIHQWPATLVQPVGSPLSLECTVEGTSNPNLYWYRQAAGRGLQLLFYSVGIGQISSEVPQNLSASRPQDRQFILSSKKLLLSDSGFYLCAWNPGQGRTEAFFGQGTRLTVV.

The rearrangement links TRBV6-5 to TRBJ1-3; 7 bases align to TRBD1. After removal of 5 bases from V and 9 bases from J, the junction contained 7 bases not matched to a gene. Germline lookup yields CDR1 MNHEY and CDR2 SVGAGI. The CDR3 consists of 13 residues. The CDR3 reads CASSRDRVGTIYF. CDR3 DNA sequence: TGTGCCAGCAGTCGTGACAGGGTCGGCACCATATATTTT.

The gene calls are TRBV19 and TRBJ1-6, with unresolved D. The CDR3 covers 14 residues. CDR1 is LNHDA, CDR2 SQIVND, per germline (reference sequence). V was trimmed by 6 bases and J by 6 bases, leaving 12 bases between them. CDR3 protein: CASRSGSANSPLHF. CDR3 bases: TGTGCCAGTAGATCGGGGTCAGCTAATTCACCCCTCCACTTT.

The gene calls are TRBV5-1 and TRBJ2-7, with 8 nucleotides matching TRBD1. CDR1 and CDR2 from the germline V gene are SGHRS and YFSETQ. The CDR3 runs 15 residues. The trim removed 1 base at V and 2 bases at J, leaving 5 bases unmatched. The CDR3 protein is CASSLSTTGAYEQYF. The CDR3 nucleotides read TGCGCCAGCAGCTTGAGCACGACAGGGGCCTACGAGCAGTACTTC.

The CDR3 region is CASSSGLAIYNEQFF. CDR3 DNA: TGTGCCAGCAGCTCTGGACTAGCGATCTACAATGAGCAGTTCTTC. J is TRBJ2-1 and V is TRBV5-4, with TRBD2 matching 9 bases. Germline CDR1 and CDR2: SGHNT and YYREEE (reference sequence). The V and J ends lost 3 bases and 3 bases, in that order; junction bases with no gene match: 4. The CDR3 sequence is 15 residues long.